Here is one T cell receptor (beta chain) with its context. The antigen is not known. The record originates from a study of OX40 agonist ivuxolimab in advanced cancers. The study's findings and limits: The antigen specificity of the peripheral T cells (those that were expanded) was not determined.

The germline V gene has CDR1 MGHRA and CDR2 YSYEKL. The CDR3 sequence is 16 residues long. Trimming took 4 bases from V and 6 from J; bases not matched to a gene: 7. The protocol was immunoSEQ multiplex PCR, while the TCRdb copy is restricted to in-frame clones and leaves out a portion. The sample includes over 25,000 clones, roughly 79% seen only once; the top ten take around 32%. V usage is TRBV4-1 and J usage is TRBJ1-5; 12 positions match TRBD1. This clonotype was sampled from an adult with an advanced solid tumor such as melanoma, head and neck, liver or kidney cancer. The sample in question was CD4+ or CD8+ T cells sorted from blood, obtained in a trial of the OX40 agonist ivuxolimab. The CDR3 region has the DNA TGCGCCAGCAGCCTAGGGGGGACAGGGGGCACTCAGCCCCAGCATTTT. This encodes CASSLGGTGGTQPQHF.